The sequence of this T cell receptor beta chain was determined in a study of T cell responses to AZD1222 COVID-19 vaccine. Looking at the study overall: Recipients boosted at about 4 weeks or about 12 weeks are pooled. Study-level findings and limits: Clonal diversity was possibly underestimated; the donors were predominantly white British and more often female. Only five to seven AZD1222 recipients were seropositive at baseline. Reportedly, close to half of spike-specific TCRs are directed against unmutated variant regions.

TCRdb keeps only in-frame clones here, not all; method: immunoSEQ multiplex PCR. The sample shows some 90,000 clones, over 70% of them seen only once. Germline assignment: CDR1 SGHKS and CDR2 YYEKEE (reference sequence). The V and J ends lost 2 bases and 9 bases, in that order; junction bases with no gene match: 8. The CDR3 is 14 residues long. About this clone: Antigen specificity is unknown.

The rearrangement uses TRBV5-5 and TRBJ2-1; 7 bases map to TRBD2. The sample was peripheral blood, taken on day 0 of AZD1222 vaccination. The TCR comes from an adult in good health. CDR3 amino acids: CASSLPRERGEQFF. As DNA, the CDR3 is TGTGCCAGCAGCTTACCGAGGGAGCGGGGTGAGCAGTTCTTC. Filled out from reference TRBV5-5 and TRBJ2-1, the complete variable domain reads DAGVTQSPTHLIKTRGQQVTLRCSPISGHKSVSWYQQVLGQGPQFIFQYYEKEERGRGNFPDRFSARQFPNYSSELNVNALLLGDSALYLCASSLPRERGEQFFGPGTRLTVL.